The entry that follows covers one T cell receptor (beta chain) sequence. Its antigen is unidentified. The protocol was immunoSEQ multiplex PCR, while the TCRdb copy is restricted to in-frame clones and leaves out a portion. The sample carries under 3,000 clones, about a quarter recorded once. Germline CDR1 LNHDA, CDR2 SQIVND (reference sequence). CDR3 size: 13 residues. Trimming took off 5 bases at V and 4 bases at J, with 11 bases between the two ends. This entry is derived from a study of T cells in localized non-small cell lung cancer. Study results and caveats: The study found T cell clonality highest in uninvolved adjacent lung, above tumor.

This sample comprised normal lung tissue next to the tumor, obtained before any cancer treatment. The chain combines TRBV19 with TRBJ2-5; D is unresolved. The receptor's source is a man between 40 and 70 years old with stage I lung adenocarcinoma. The chain's CDR3 is CASSADPGETQYF. The CDR3 DNA sequence: TGTGCCAGTAGTGCAGACCCCGGAGAGACCCAGTACTTC. Complete variable domain (other parts from reference TRBV19 and TRBJ2-5): DGGITQSPKYLFRKEGQNVTLSCEQNLNHDAMYWYRQDPGQGLRLIYYSQIVNDFQKGDIAEGYSVSREKKESFPLTVTSAQKNPTAFYLCASSADPGETQYFGPGTRLLVL.